This TCR beta chain was obtained from a study of OX40 agonist ivuxolimab in advanced cancers. General observations from the study: With doses of 0.1 to 3.0 mg/kg, CD4+ and CD8+ blood T cells had undergone clonal expansion by week 6. Relative to CD4+, CD8+ T cells held more expanded clones on average.

Assay: immunoSEQ multiplex PCR; the TCRdb copy retains only in-frame clones and omits some. The data hold tens of thousands of clones, with approximately 86% observed a single time. Exclusion of a patient followed from autoimmune disease history or systemic immunosuppression. On this clone itself: The antigen is not known.

The TCR sequence derives from an adult with an advanced solid tumor such as melanoma, head and neck, liver or kidney cancer. The specimen comprised CD4+ or CD8+ T cells sorted from blood, sampled in a trial of the OX40 agonist ivuxolimab.

The CDR3 nucleotides are TGCGCCAGCAGCCCGGACCGCTACGGAGGGGAGCTGTTTTTT. Translation gives CASSPDRYGGELFF. This chain connects TRBV10-2 to TRBJ2-2; D is unresolved. CDR1 and CDR2 (germline): WSHSY, SAAADI. The V gene lost 6 bases and the J gene lost 8 bases, with 16 bases spanning the gap. There are 14 residues in the CDR3.